What follows is one T cell receptor (beta chain) and its context. Original data processing: Cell counts per sample came from amplifying reference gene primers. Only in-frame clones appear in the TCRdb table, and some are missing; sequencing was by immunoSEQ multiplex PCR. That table furnishes V, J and clone size, whereas the DNA furnished D and trimming. The sample has about 250,000 clones; around 82% are singletons. The data were taken from a study of blood T cell repertoires in COVID-19. Study-wide context: The samples span acute and convalescent COVID-19 from the United States, Italy and Spain. T cells, B-cell-depleted T cells, or PBMCs provided the cDNA or gDNA that served as material.

Germline V gene lookup returns CDR1 WNHNN and CDR2 SYGVQD (reference sequence). The CDR3 is made up of 14 amino acids. The V gene lost 5 bases and the J gene lost 0 bases, with 11 bases spanning the gap. The sample comprised peripheral blood. This clonotype was obtained from a man older than 75 with acute or convalescent COVID-19. J is TRBJ2-7 and V is TRBV10-1; D uncertain. As DNA, the CDR3 is TGCGCCAGCAGTCCAGACACGAGCTCCTACGAGCAGTACTTC. Residues: CASSPDTSSYEQYF.